This T cell receptor beta chain was recovered during a study of blood T cell repertoires in COVID-19. Whole-study context: Acute and convalescent COVID-19 specimens originated in the United States, Italy and Spain. Sources were T cells, B-cell-depleted T cells, or PBMCs; the material itself was cDNA or gDNA.

Germline CDR1 GTSNPN, CDR2 SVGIG (reference sequence). After removal of 2 bases from V and 10 bases from J, the junction contained 13 bases not matched to a gene. The CDR3 contains 14 residues. Assay used: immunoSEQ multiplex PCR; TCRdb lists only in-frame clones, some missing. Counted here are roughly 120,000 clones, roughly 90% occurring once; the ten biggest clones make up around 1.9%. Seattle patients were enrolled during active infection and followed longitudinally. The receptor comes from a man aged 45-65 years with COVID-19, enrolled during active disease. Source material: peripheral blood. The chain uses TRBV30 and TRBJ1-1; 7 bases are shared with TRBD1. This chain's CDR3 is CAWSTQGSPLGAFF. CDR3 bases: TGTGCCTGGAGTACACAGGGGAGTCCCTTAGGAGCTTTCTTT.